The 27 T cell receptor beta chains below come from one sample, sequenced in a study of cytomegalovirus exposure and HLA in healthy donors. PCR used 60 Vbeta primers and 13 Jbeta primers. The data were produced by immunoSEQ multiplex PCR, yet TCRdb's version contains in-frame clones alone and is incomplete. Its table lists 150,000 to 200,000 clones. Sequencing used PBMCs. The receptors were sampled from a woman aged 18-29 years in good health and CMV-seropositive.

V is TRBV12-5 and J is TRBJ2-7; perhaps TRBD2 as D (5 bases). Trimming shortened V by 5 bases and J by 0 bases, and 5 bases separated the two germline ends. The germline V gene has CDR1 LGHNT and CDR2 FRNRAP. The length of the CDR3 is 12 residues. The CDR3 reads CASGEGSYEQYF. In nucleotides, the CDR3 is TGTGCTAGTGGTGAGGGCTCCTACGAGCAGTACTTC.

About this clone itself: Distinct nucleotide sequences in the sample also encode this CDR3. The J gene is TRBJ2-1, the V gene TRBV27; TRBD2 aligns across 12 bases. This CDR3 contains 15 residues. The junction had 1 base not matched to a gene; V was cut back by 3 bases and J by 4 bases. From germline, CDR1 is MNHEY and CDR2 SMNVEV (reference sequence). Here the CDR3 DNA reads TGTGCCAGCAGTTTGGGACTAGCGGGTTACAATGAGCAGTTCTTC. Protein sequence: CASSLGLAGYNEQFF.

The V call is TRBV7-9, the J call TRBJ1-1; TRBD1 might be the D (6 bases). V shed 4 bases and J shed 3 bases, with 24 bases lying between them. Germline-derived CDR1 and CDR2 are SEHNR and FQNEAQ (reference sequence). CDR3 length: 18 amino acids. CDR3 protein: CASSSQTSSAGTHTEAFF. CDR3 nucleotides: TGTGCCAGCAGCTCCCAAACGTCCTCGGCCGGGACACACACTGAAGCTTTCTTT.

The chain joins TRBV5-4 to TRBJ1-1; D not certain. Deletions cut 4 bases from V and 1 base from J, with 23 bases between. Germline V gene sequence: CDR1 SGHNT, CDR2 YYREEE (reference sequence). The CDR3 extends over 18 amino acids. CDR3 bases: TGTGCCAGCAGCCCCCTTGAGCGTCACGACGGGAGGAACACTGAAGCTTTCTTT. Its translation: CASSPLERHDGRNTEAFF. Based on the CDR3 plus reference TRBV5-4 and TRBJ1-1, the full variable domain is ETGVTQSPTHLIKTRGQQVTLRCSSQSGHNTVSWYQQALGQGPQFIFQYYREEENGRGNFPPRFSGLQFPNYSSELNVNALELDDSALYLCASSPLERHDGRNTEAFFGQGTRLTVV.

DNA of the CDR3: TGTGCCAGCACCCCCCGTGGGCGCGGGGGGGGGCATGAGCAGTTCTTC. Protein product: CASTPRGRGGGHEQFF. This sequence joins TRBV4-2 and TRBJ2-1, with 9 bases matching TRBD2. CDR1 LGHNA and CDR2 YNFKEQ come from the germline V gene. CDR3 length equals 16 residues. V was pared by 7 bases and J by 8 bases, with 15 bases of the junction left unmatched.

The chain is built from TRBV2 and TRBJ1-5; D not certain. The germline V gene encodes CDR1 SNHLY and CDR2 FYNNEI. V lost 0 bases to trimming and J lost 6 bases, with 9 bases between them. The CDR3 is 14 residues long. CDR3 region: CASSEAFGFQPQHF. CDR3 bases: TGTGCCAGCAGTGAAGCTTTCGGTTTTCAGCCCCAGCATTTT.

The V gene is TRBV7-3, the J gene TRBJ2-3; 10 bases align to TRBD2. V was pared by 0 bases and J by 4 bases, with 1 base of the junction left unmatched. Germline V gene data show CDR1 as SGHTA and CDR2 as FQGTGA. The CDR3 covers 15 residues. The CDR3 nucleotides read TGTGCCAGCAGCTTAACGGGACTAGCGTCAGATACGCAGTATTTT. As protein: CASSLTGLASDTQYF.

This sequence joins TRBV10-3 and TRBJ1-1; D unclear. Trimming left V 2 bases short and J 2 bases short, with 12 bases between. The CDR3 extends over 15 amino acids. Germline CDR1 and CDR2: ENHRY and SYGVKD. In nucleotides, the CDR3 is TGTGCCATCAGTGAGCTCGAGGGCCTCAACACTGAAGCTTTCTTT. This translates into CAISELEGLNTEAFF.

This sequence joins TRBV27 and TRBJ2-3, with 9 bases lining up with TRBD2. V shed 2 bases, J shed 4 bases, and the junction held 4 bases outside the gene matches. The CDR3 runs 15 residues. Germline values: CDR1 MNHEY, CDR2 SMNVEV (reference sequence). CDR3 sequence reads: CASSLLGLAPDTQYF. In DNA, the CDR3 is TGTGCCAGCAGTTTACTCGGACTAGCGCCAGATACGCAGTATTTT.

This CDR3 is CASSRLAGDNTGELFF. CDR3 bases: TGCGCCAGCAGCCGACTAGCGGGGGATAACACCGGGGAGCTGTTTTTT. The gene calls are TRBV4-3 and TRBJ2-2; TRBD2 aligns across 12 bases. V shed 4 bases, J shed 2 bases, and the junction held 2 bases outside the gene matches. CDR1 is LGHNA, CDR2 YSLEER, per germline. CDR3 length: 16 amino acids.

The J gene is TRBJ1-4, the V gene TRBV6-1, with 7 bases fitting TRBD1. Germline V gene lookup returns CDR1 MNHNS and CDR2 SASEGT. The CDR3 spans 14 residues. V lost 6 bases and J lost 8; bases outside the gene matches: 9. CDR3 bases: TGTGCCAGCAGGGTAGACAGGGAACGGGAAAAACTGTTTTTT. Amino acid sequence: CASRVDREREKLFF.

This rearrangement joins TRBV14 to TRBJ2-2, with 7 positions matching TRBD2. Trimming cost V 1 base and J 5 bases; bases outside gene matches: 4. CDR1 and CDR2 from the germline V gene are SGHDN and FVKESK. The CDR3 extends over 15 amino acids. The CDR3 coding sequence is TGTGCCAGCAGCCAAGTTGCCGGGGGGACCGGGGAGCTGTTTTTT. Its translation: CASSQVAGGTGELFF.

The V gene is TRBV18, the J gene TRBJ1-1; D may be TRBD1 (5 bases). Germline V lookup: CDR1 KGHSH, CDR2 LQKENI. There are 14 residues in the CDR3. V was cut by 4 bases and J by 4 bases, with 13 bases left in between. The DNA for the CDR3 is TGTGCCAGCTCACTAATGACAGTGGGCACTGAAGCTTTCTTT. Its translation: CASSLMTVGTEAFF.

As DNA, the CDR3 is TGTGCCAGCAGTGAGGGTTGGGGCAGGGGATCCACTGAAGCTTTCTTT. Translating it yields CASSEGWGRGSTEAFF. The gene calls are TRBV6-1 and TRBJ1-1; maybe TRBD1 (6 bases). The germline V gene has CDR1 MNHNS and CDR2 SASEGT. This CDR3 region has 16 residues. Trimming shortened V by 3 bases and J by 4 bases, and 18 bases separated the two germline ends.

This sequence joins TRBV6-6 and TRBJ2-1, with TRBD1 as a possible D gene (6 bases). Germline assignment: CDR1 MNHNY and CDR2 SVGAGI (reference sequence). Trimming cost V 6 bases and J 8 bases, with 23 bases left between them. The CDR3 spans 16 residues. CDR3 nucleotide sequence: TGTGCCAGCAGCTACCGGACAGTACGTAGCGACCATGAGCAGTTCTTC. It is translated as CASSYRTVRSDHEQFF.

The V gene is TRBV5-8, the J gene TRBJ2-7; possibly TRBD1 for D (5 bases). CDR3 length: 15 amino acids. Germline V gives CDR1 SGHTS, CDR2 YDEGEE. Trimming took off 4 bases at V and 5 bases at J, with 19 bases between the two ends. In nucleotides, the CDR3 is TGTGCCAGCAGCATAACAGGCCAAGGAGCCGACGAGCAGTACTTC. It specifies CASSITGQGADEQYF.

The gene calls are TRBV29-1 and TRBJ2-7, with D hard to call. Trimming stripped 8 bases from V and 2 bases from J, with 13 bases between. The CDR3 runs to 12 residues. Germline-derived CDR1 and CDR2 are SQVTM and ANQGSEA. In nucleotides, the CDR3 is TGCAGCATTAGAACTCCAACCTACGAGCAGTACTTC. It translates to CSIRTPTYEQYF.

The chain recombines TRBV6-5 with TRBJ1-1; D gene ambiguous. This CDR3 region has 12 residues. V was trimmed by 5 bases and J by 7 bases, leaving 11 bases between them. CDR1 is MNHEY and CDR2 is SVGAGI in the germline V gene. CDR3 DNA: TGTGCCAGCAGTACCGACTTGGGTGAAGCTTTCTTT. This codes for CASSTDLGEAFF.

The rearrangement joins TRBV4-2 to TRBJ2-3; D may be TRBD2 (6 bases). The CDR3 totals 16 residues. Germline values: CDR1 LGHNA, CDR2 YNFKEQ. Between the trimmed V and J ends, which lost 0 bases and 1 base, there was a span of 11 bases. The DNA for the CDR3 is TGTGCCAGCAGCCAAGAGGTGACGGGGGGCACAGATACGCAGTATTTT. Translating gives CASSQEVTGGTDTQYF.

CDR3 protein: CASSQERGGVTGELFF. CDR3 in DNA: TGTGCCAGCAGCCAAGAGCGGGGGGGGGTTACCGGGGAGCTGTTTTTT. V gene TRBV4-2 combines with J gene TRBJ2-2; 9 positions agree with TRBD2. The germline V gene has CDR1 LGHNA and CDR2 YNFKEQ. The length of the CDR3 is 16 residues. The J segment lost 5 bases and the V segment lost 0 bases, leaving 4 bases of the junction unmatched.

The chain has TRBV19 and TRBJ2-4; 9 nucleotides line up with TRBD2. CDR3 size: 16 residues. Germline CDR1 and CDR2: LNHDA and SQIVND (reference sequence). The J segment lost 7 bases and the V segment lost 5 bases, leaving 12 bases of the junction unmatched. CDR3 nucleotide sequence: TGTGCCAGTAGTCAAAGGGCGGGGGGGAGAGATAACATTCAGTACTTC. As protein: CASSQRAGGRDNIQYF.

The chain links TRBV6-5 to TRBJ2-7, with 7 bases aligning to TRBD1. V shed 6 bases and J 0 bases; nucleotides not matched to a gene: 2. Looked up from germline, CDR1 is MNHEY and CDR2 is SVGAGI. The CDR3 totals 13 residues. CDR3 DNA sequence: TGTGCCAGCAGACGACAGGGCTCCTACGAGCAGTACTTC. This gives the protein CASRRQGSYEQYF.

V usage is TRBV19 and J usage is TRBJ1-3; D uncertain. The CDR3 length is 13 residues. The V gene's germline CDR1 is LNHDA and CDR2 SQIVND (reference sequence). V dropped 5 bases and J dropped 5 bases, with 10 bases sitting between them. CDR3 bases: TGTGCCAGTAGTCTCCGGGGAAGAAACACCATATATTTT. Encoded protein: CASSLRGRNTIYF.

The chain carries TRBV11-2 and TRBJ1-6; 8 bases are shared with TRBD1. This CDR3 is 14 amino acids long. V lost 5 bases, J lost 9 bases, and 6 bases stayed unmatched. Per the germline V gene, CDR1 is SGHAT and CDR2 is FQNNGV. CDR3 in amino acids: CASSPRTGPSPLHF. For the CDR3, the DNA is TGTGCCAGCAGCCCCCGGACAGGGCCTTCACCCCTCCACTTT.

This chain uses TRBV4-2 with TRBJ2-7; 14 bases are a match to TRBD2. The germline CDR1 and CDR2 sequences are LGHNA and YNFKEQ. The V and J ends lost 0 bases and 3 bases, in that order; junction bases with no gene match: 1. CDR3 length equals 16 residues. CDR3 amino acids: CASSQEGTSGSYEQYF. Written as DNA, the CDR3 is TGTGCCAGCAGCCAAGAGGGGACTAGCGGGAGCTACGAGCAGTACTTC.

This chain uses TRBV5-1 with TRBJ2-1; a weak D match, TRBD1 (5 bases). The V gene lost 1 base and the J gene lost 5 bases, with 10 bases spanning the gap. This CDR3 contains 14 residues. The germline gives CDR1 SGHRS, CDR2 YFSETQ. The CDR3 reads CASSLRARDNEQFF. The DNA for the CDR3 is TGCGCCAGCAGCTTGAGAGCCAGGGACAATGAGCAGTTCTTC. The variable domain in full, completed from reference TRBV5-1 and TRBJ2-1, reads KAGVTQTPRYLIKTRGQQVTLSCSPISGHRSVSWYQQTPGQGLQFLFEYFSETQRNKGNFPGRFSGRQFSNSRSEMNVSTLELGDSALYLCASSLRARDNEQFFGPGTRLTVL.

The chain joins TRBV10-3 to TRBJ2-5, with 11 bases fitting TRBD2. Germline V gives CDR1 ENHRY, CDR2 SYGVKD. V lost 11 bases, J lost 3 bases, and 8 bases stayed unmatched. This CDR3 contains 14 residues. The chain's CDR3 is CAVRGTSGEETQYF. The CDR3 coding sequence is TGTGCCGTCCGCGGGACTAGCGGAGAAGAGACCCAGTACTTC.